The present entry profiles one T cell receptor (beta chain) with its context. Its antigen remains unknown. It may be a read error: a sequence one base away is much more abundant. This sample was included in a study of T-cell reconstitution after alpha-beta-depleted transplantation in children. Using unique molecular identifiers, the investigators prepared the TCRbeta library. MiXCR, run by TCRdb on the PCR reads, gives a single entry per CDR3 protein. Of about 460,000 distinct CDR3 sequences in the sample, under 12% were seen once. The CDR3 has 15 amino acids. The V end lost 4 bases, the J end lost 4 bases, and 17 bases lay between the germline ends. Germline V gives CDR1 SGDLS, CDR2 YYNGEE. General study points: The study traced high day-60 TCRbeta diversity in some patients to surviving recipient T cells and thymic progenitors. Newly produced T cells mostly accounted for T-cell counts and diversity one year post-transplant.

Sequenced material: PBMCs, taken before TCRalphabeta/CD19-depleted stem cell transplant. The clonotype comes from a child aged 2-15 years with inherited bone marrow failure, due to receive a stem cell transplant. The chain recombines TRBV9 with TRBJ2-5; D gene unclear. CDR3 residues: CASSLSPNAGETQYF. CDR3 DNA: TGTGCCAGCAGCCTCAGTCCGAACGCAGGAGAGACCCAGTACTTC.